This TCR beta chain was retrieved from a study of blood T cell repertoires in COVID-19. Overall study: Sources were T cells, B-cell-depleted T cells, or PBMCs; the material itself was cDNA or gDNA.

Original handling: Reference gene primer amplification yielded estimated nucleated cell counts. Produced via immunoSEQ multiplex PCR; TCRdb's table is partial and in-frame only. V, J and clone size derive from that table, while D and trimming were established from the DNA sequence. The sample carries 140,000 or so clones, 80% to 90% recorded once. The source of this sequence is a man aged 55-75 years with active or convalescent COVID-19. Sequenced input: peripheral blood.

The CDR3 DNA follows: TGTGCCAGCAGCGTTAGCGGGAGTGGTCATACCAAGCAGTTCTTC. Translation: CASSVSGSGHTKQFF. The rearrangement joins TRBV7-2 to TRBJ2-1; 9 nucleotides align to TRBD2. V lost 5 bases to trimming and J lost 11 bases; unmatched junction nucleotides: 13. This CDR3 is 15 amino acids long. Germline V gives CDR1 SGHTA, CDR2 FQGNSA.